This record looks at one TCR beta chain sequence and its context. A single count supports this clone. The antigen it binds to is not known. No much larger clone is present one base from it, and per-base qualities are unavailable. The CDR3 starts with the cysteine, ends with the phenylalanine, and has 13 residues. Of the read, only the CDR3 DNA is kept; its 39 bases are in frame from base 1. V and J are truncated by 1 base and 9 bases respectively, leaving an intervening sequence of 10 bases. The germline V gene provides CDR1 SGHTA and CDR2 FQGNSA. TCRbeta CDR3 regions were amplified from genomic DNA using the immunoSEQ Assay, a bias-controlled multiplex PCR. The original methods were these. The number of nucleated cells in each sample was estimated from the amplification of reference gene primers within the assay. Sequence reads were collapsed and filtered to measure the absolute abundance of every unique TCRbeta CDR3 rearrangement. For each sample, productive Simpson clonality was calculated as the square root of Simpson's diversity index over productive rearrangements. Here the immuneACCESS table is served through TCRdb, limited to in-frame sequences with V and J called. Missing clones are a known gap in these copies; in checked studies unresolved V genes cover under half, and the rest lacks a known reason. Clonal size and the V and J genes are those of that table, whereas D and trimming came from the DNA. This sample has about 180,000 clones in its table, and just over 85% of those were observed once. The ten largest clones capture about 9.6% of the sample.

The data stem from a study of blood T cell repertoires in COVID-19 (dated by TCRdb to 2018 to 2020). Turning to the overall study: Samples from collaborators originated in the United States, Italy and Spain and spanned both the acute and convalescent phases of COVID-19. The samples were drawn from the first 160 participants of the ongoing ImmuneRACE study and from 1,200 or so subjects provided by 6 global collaborators. Nearly every sample came with metadata listing a de-identified subject ID, COVID-19 status, age in years and sex. The material from the prospective study consisted of cDNA or gDNA derived from T cells, B-cell-depleted T cells, or PBMCs. Where HLA class I and class II types were available, the types were taken from metadata supplied by the sample provider, not from assay-based typing. Deeply sampled blood TCRbeta repertoires from subjects exposed to, actively infected with, or recovered from COVID-19 were included in the dataset. The repertoires were released in a freely available public database meant as a resource for research on the immune response to SARS-CoV-2. What the study reported, not specific to this receptor: The amount of clinical and demographic metadata varied by source and participant and was provided uncurated.

Whole blood was collected in K2EDTA tubes by collaborating institutions according to the institutions' own protocols. For TCRbeta analysis, collaborators shipped samples in one of three forms: frozen whole blood, isolated PBMCs, or DNA extracted from either of those sample types. The V and J segments used are TRBV7-2 and TRBJ2-1; TRBD2 is a possible D gene, resting on 6 matching bases. The receptor was derived from a middle-aged man with active or convalescent COVID-19. The sequenced material came from peripheral blood. The nucleotide sequence reads TGTGCCAGCAGCTTAGAGGTGGGGGGTGAGCAGTTCTTC. Translated, it reads CASSLEVGGEQFF. The full variable domain, completed from the reference TRBV7-2 and TRBJ2-1 proteins outside the CDR3, reads GAGVSQSPSNKVTEKGKDVELRCDPISGHTALYWYRQSLGQGLEFLIYFQGNSAPDKSGLPSDRFSAERTGGSVSTLTIQRTQQEDSAVYLCASSLEVGGEQFFGPGTRLTVL.